The clone carrying this TCR beta chain occurred a few times. Its specificity is unknown. The data were taken from a study of T cells after yellow fever vaccination. Background on the study: In the case of low-cell-number fractions, SMART-Seq v4 Ultra Low Input was used for preparation.

The CDR3 is 15 amino acids. Study conclusions and caveats: Re-detected after boosting: most primary clones, around 97% of CD4 and 88% of CD8.

By 5'RACE template switching, TCR cDNA was produced, with a universal primer site and UMIs added in the process. One entry per CDR3 protein, called by TCRdb with MiXCR from the 5' RACE reads. The table records 200,000 to 250,000 distinct CDR3 sequences, around 7% of them present only once. This TCR was sampled from a man aged 25-45 years who received the YFV17D yellow fever vaccine. This chain joins TRBV21-1 and TRBJ2-7; TRBD1, the table's D call, lacks a check against the DNA. TRBV21-1 is designated a pseudogene. Source: CD4+ T cells sorted from PBMCs, taken 15 days after the yellow fever booster vaccination. The chain's CDR3 is CASSRAGRGTYEQYF. In nucleotides, the CDR3 is TGTGCCAGCAGCAGGGCTGGCAGGGGGACCTACGAGCAGTACTTC.